These 20 T cell receptor beta chains came from one sample sequenced in a study of shared clonotypes between healthy human individuals. Libraries were prepared by immunoSEQ multiplex PCR; TCRdb keeps only in-frame clonotypes and omits some of them. The sample has roughly 1 million clones; around 74% are singletons. Sequencing was done on a sample of memory CD4+ T cells sorted from blood. The subset is: CD45RA-negative fraction. Every receptor here comes from a man aged 18 to 29 in good health.

This clone was detected many times. The rearrangement links TRBV5-1 to TRBJ2-2; 9 bases are shared with TRBD1. The CDR3 has 17 residues. Germline V gives CDR1 SGHRS, CDR2 YFSETQ. V trimming: 4 bases; J trimming: 2 bases; junction bases outside the gene matches: 9. The chain's CDR3 is CASSLPTGGSNTGELFF. The CDR3, as DNA: TGCGCCAGCAGCCTACCCACAGGGGGCAGTAACACCGGGGAGCTGTTTTTT.

The V and J genes are TRBV6-5 and TRBJ2-7; weak D call: TRBD2 (5 bases). Between the trimmed V and J ends, which lost 2 bases and 2 bases, there was a span of 13 bases. The CDR3 is 15 amino acids. Germline CDR1 MNHEY, CDR2 SVGAGI. This CDR3 is CASSYQRDTTYEQYF. CDR3 bases: TGTGCCAGCAGTTACCAACGGGATACCACCTACGAGCAGTACTTC.

The chain recombines TRBV21-1 with TRBJ2-5; the table's D call of TRBD2 was not tested on the DNA. TRBV21-1 is tagged as a pseudogene. CDR3 length: 18 amino acids. The CDR3 sequence: CASSTNGASGQHQETQYF. As DNA, the CDR3 is TGTGCCAGCAGCACCAACGGGGCTAGCGGGCAGCATCAAGAGACCCAGTACTTC.

The chain links TRBV5-4 to TRBJ1-1; 9 positions agree with TRBD1. J was trimmed by 5 bases and V by 3 bases; bases with no gene match: 8. This CDR3 has 15 residues. Germline V gene data show CDR1 as SGHNT and CDR2 as YYREEE (reference sequence). In DNA, the CDR3 is TGTGCCAGCAGCTCCCTAGACAGGGGGAGAACTGAAGCTTTCTTT. Protein product: CASSSLDRGRTEAFF. The full variable domain, with the rest looked up from reference TRBV5-4 and TRBJ1-1, is ETGVTQSPTHLIKTRGQQVTLRCSSQSGHNTVSWYQQALGQGPQFIFQYYREEENGRGNFPPRFSGLQFPNYSSELNVNALELDDSALYLCASSSLDRGRTEAFFGQGTRLTVV.

In the case of this clone: The same CDR3 can be traced to other DNA sequences in this sample. The CDR3 here is CASSLDGGNTGELFF. The DNA of the CDR3 is TGCGCCAGCAGCTTAGACGGGGGGAACACCGGGGAGCTGTTTTTT. The chain carries TRBV5-1 and TRBJ2-2, with a possible D match to TRBD2 (6 bases). Germline-derived CDR1 and CDR2 are SGHRS and YFSETQ. Trimming took off 2 bases at V and 1 base at J, with 9 bases between the two ends. CDR3 length equals 15 residues.

This clone was counted only a few times. V gene TRBV7-2 combines with J gene TRBJ1-4; D might be TRBD1 (6 bases). V shed 0 bases and J shed 3 bases, with 17 bases lying between them. The CDR3 covers 18 residues. The germline V gene has CDR1 SGHTA and CDR2 FQGNSA. CDR3 nucleotides: TGTGCCAGCAGCTTAGCTGGAGGAGGACAGTCGGCTAATGAAAAACTGTTTTTT. Amino acids: CASSLAGGGQSANEKLFF.

The chain couples TRBV6-5 to TRBJ1-4; possible D gene TRBD1, 5 bases. The V gene lost 6 bases and the J gene lost 0 bases, with 8 bases spanning the gap. Germline-derived CDR1 and CDR2 are MNHEY and SVGAGI. The CDR3 runs 14 residues. The CDR3 loop is CASRTTATNEKLFF. CDR3 in DNA: TGTGCCAGCAGGACGACAGCAACTAATGAAAAACTGTTTTTT.

This clone was picked up many times. The rearrangement uses TRBV30 and TRBJ2-2; perhaps TRBD2 as D (5 bases). Germline CDR1 reads GTSNPN; CDR2 reads SVGIG (reference sequence). Trimming pared 0 bases from V and 7 bases from J, leaving 6 bases between. The CDR3 runs to 12 residues. CDR3 bases: TGTGCCTGGAGTGTACGGGGCGGGGAGCTGTTTTTT. This encodes CAWSVRGGELFF. Full variable domain (rest looked up from reference TRBV30 and TRBJ2-2): SQTIHQWPATLVQPVGSPLSLECTVEGTSNPNLYWYRQAAGRGLQLLFYSVGIGQISSEVPQNLSASRPQDRQFILSSKKLLLSDSGFYLCAWSVRGGELFFGEGSRLTVL.

V is TRBV5-1 and J is TRBJ2-2; D is unresolved. V shed 8 bases and J shed 2 bases, with 13 bases lying between them. CDR3 length equals 14 residues. Germline V gene lookup returns CDR1 SGHRS and CDR2 YFSETQ. The CDR3 protein is CASALGENTGELFF. The CDR3 DNA reads TGCGCCAGTGCCCTCGGCGAAAACACCGGGGAGCTGTTTTTT.

The rearrangement links TRBV27 to TRBJ1-2; D is possibly TRBD1 (6 bases). Looked up from germline, CDR1 is MNHEY and CDR2 is SMNVEV (reference sequence). The CDR3 runs 15 residues. V was cut by 6 bases and J by 4 bases, with 18 bases left in between. CDR3 in amino acids: CASRPSPTGTYGYTF. The CDR3 DNA sequence: TGTGCCAGCAGGCCCTCCCCGACAGGTACCTATGGCTACACCTTC.

About this clone itself: The sample has other DNA sequences that encode this CDR3 too. The chain carries TRBV30 and TRBJ1-2; D might be TRBD1 (5 bases). The CDR3 is 13 residues long. Germline V gene sequence: CDR1 GTSNPN, CDR2 SVGIG (reference sequence). Trimming left V 0 bases short and J 4 bases short, with 9 bases between. The CDR3 loop reads CAWSVPGGYGYTF. The CDR3 DNA sequence: TGTGCCTGGAGTGTACCGGGGGGCTATGGCTACACCTTC. Filled out from reference TRBV30 and TRBJ1-2, the complete variable domain reads SQTIHQWPATLVQPVGSPLSLECTVEGTSNPNLYWYRQAAGRGLQLLFYSVGIGQISSEVPQNLSASRPQDRQFILSSKKLLLSDSGFYLCAWSVPGGYGYTFGSGTRLTVV.

The V call is TRBV12-5, the J call TRBJ2-7; TRBD1 might be the D (6 bases). Germline V CDR1 and CDR2: LGHNT, FRNRAP. This CDR3 has 16 residues. The germline V and J ends were trimmed by 3 bases and 2 bases, with 17 bases remaining between them. The CDR3 nucleotides are TGTGCTAGTGGTTTATGGGGACACCCTAACCCCTACGAGCAGTACTTC. Translated, it gives CASGLWGHPNPYEQYF.

This clone was picked up a small number of times. The same CDR3 is also encoded by other DNA sequences in this sample. This chain uses TRBV30 with TRBJ1-1, with D perhaps matching TRBD1 (5 bases). The CDR3 has 13 residues. V lost 1 base to trimming and J lost 1 base, with 7 bases between them. In germline, CDR1 is GTSNPN, CDR2 SVGIG (reference sequence). The CDR3 region is CAWSAGGNTEAFF. In DNA, the CDR3 is TGTGCCTGGAGTGCGGGGGGGAACACTGAAGCTTTCTTT.

In this sample, this clone turned up a few times. The rearrangement joins TRBV11-3 to TRBJ2-1; D remains ambiguous. This CDR3 is 14 amino acids long. CDR1 SGHNT and CDR2 YENEEA come from the germline V gene. Trimming shortened V by 5 bases and J by 1 base, and 9 bases separated the two germline ends. The CDR3 bases are TGTGCCAGCAGCCTAATGGGGTCCTACAATGAGCAGTTCTTC. Protein product: CASSLMGSYNEQFF.

The DNA of the CDR3 is TGTGCCAGCTCACCACCTTCGCGGACTAGCGGTCTCACAGATACGCAGTATTTT. It is translated as CASSPPSRTSGLTDTQYF. J is TRBJ2-3 and V is TRBV18; the match to TRBD2 covers 10 bases. After removal of 0 bases from V and 2 bases from J, the junction contained 8 bases not matched to a gene. This CDR3 is 18 amino acids long. The V gene's germline CDR1 is KGHSH and CDR2 LQKENI. The variable domain in full, completed from reference TRBV18 and TRBJ2-3, reads NAGVMQNPRHLVRRRGQEARLRCSPMKGHSHVYWYRQLPEEGLKFMVYLQKENIIDESGMPKERFSAEFPKEGPSILRIQQVVRGDSAAYFCASSPPSRTSGLTDTQYFGPGTRLTVL.

The chain joins TRBV10-3 to TRBJ1-3; D not certain. Germline values: CDR1 ENHRY, CDR2 SYGVKD. The CDR3 consists of 12 residues. Trimming removed 3 bases at V and 2 bases at J, with 2 bases between. CDR3 amino acids: CAISEAGNTIYF. CDR3 sequence (DNA): TGTGCCATCAGTGAAGCTGGAAACACCATATATTTT.

The V call is TRBV5-4, the J call TRBJ2-1, with TRBD2 matching 10 bases. The germline CDR1 and CDR2 sequences are SGHNT and YYREEE (reference sequence). V lost 0 bases to trimming and J lost 0 bases; unmatched junction nucleotides: 9. The length of the CDR3 is 19 residues. The CDR3 nucleotides are TGTGCCAGCAGCTTGGAGTCTAGCGGGAGTGGGAGCTCCTACAATGAGCAGTTCTTC. Amino acid sequence: CASSLESSGSGSSYNEQFF.

V is TRBV10-3 and J is TRBJ2-3, with TRBD1 identical over 7 bases. There are 15 residues in the CDR3. The germline V gene encodes CDR1 ENHRY and CDR2 SYGVKD. With V trimmed by 4 bases and J by 1 base, 5 bases remained unmatched. The chain's CDR3 is CAISGGQVRTDTQYF. As DNA, the CDR3 is TGTGCCATCAGTGGAGGACAGGTGCGCACAGATACGCAGTATTTT.

As regards this clone: The identical CDR3 is also encoded by other nucleotide sequences in the sample. The rearrangement joins TRBV5-1 to TRBJ2-2; 7 bases are shared with TRBD2. Germline assignment: CDR1 SGHRS and CDR2 YFSETQ. With 4 bases clipped from V and 1 base from J, the junction kept 4 bases outside the gene matches. The CDR3 is made up of 15 amino acids. In DNA form, the CDR3 reads TGCGCCAGCAGCAGCGGGACCCTGAACACCGGGGAGCTGTTTTTT. Protein product: CASSSGTLNTGELFF. The full variable domain, rest sourced from reference TRBV5-1 and TRBJ2-2, is KAGVTQTPRYLIKTRGQQVTLSCSPISGHRSVSWYQQTPGQGLQFLFEYFSETQRNKGNFPGRFSGRQFSNSRSEMNVSTLELGDSALYLCASSSGTLNTGELFFGEGSRLTVL.

V is TRBV10-2 and J is TRBJ2-1; tentatively, D is TRBD2 (5 bases). CDR3 size: 15 residues. Germline CDR1 WSHSY, CDR2 SAAADI. V was trimmed by 10 bases and J by 7 bases, leaving 23 bases between them. CDR3 sequence (DNA): TGCGCCACCAGAAACGGGCCCCAACGAGGGAATGAGCAGTTCTTC. This gives the protein CATRNGPQRGNEQFF.